This T cell receptor (beta chain) was identified during a study of early T cells in non-severe SARS-CoV-2 infection. Individual cDNA molecules were tagged with unique molecular identifiers, the study reported. TCRdb re-analysed the 5' RACE reads in MiXCR, keeping a single row per CDR3 protein. The sample includes 75,000 or so distinct CDR3 sequences, 13% to 15% of them seen just once. The ends were cut back, 5 bases at V and 0 bases at J, with 13 bases in the middle. CDR1 is LNHDA and CDR2 is SQIVND in the germline V gene (reference sequence). The CDR3 has 15 residues. Source material: whole blood. The chain has TRBV19 and TRBJ1-2, with a possible D match to TRBD1 (5 bases). This clonotype was sampled from an adult who was a healthcare worker with PCR-confirmed SARS-CoV-2 infection or an uninfected control (not recorded which). In nucleotides, the CDR3 is TGTGCCAGTAGTTCCGCTCAGGGAACTAACTATGGCTACACCTTC. Translating it yields CASSSAQGTNYGYTF. The whole variable domain, filled in from reference TRBV19 and TRBJ1-2, reads DGGITQSPKYLFRKEGQNVTLSCEQNLNHDAMYWYRQDPGQGLRLIYYSQIVNDFQKGDIAEGYSVSREKKESFPLTVTSAQKNPTAFYLCASSSAQGTNYGYTFGSGTRLTVV.